The text below deals with one T cell receptor beta chain. Its antigen is undetermined. Repertoires were generated with immunoSEQ multiplex PCR, while TCRdb's copy carries only in-frame clones and drops some. The data contain under 95,000 clones, over 75% of them singletons. These data originate in a study of T cell responses to AZD1222 COVID-19 vaccine. Study-wide results and caveats: In all cases, repertoires were sampled only after the peak T cell response. Baseline antibody screening turned up just six or seven seropositive AZD1222 recipients. Nearly half of spike-specific TCRs reportedly target unmutated variant regions.

The CDR3 covers 16 residues. From germline, CDR1 is MNHEY and CDR2 SVGAGI. The V gene lost 3 bases and the J gene lost 8 bases, with 22 bases spanning the gap. The rearrangement uses TRBV6-5 and TRBJ1-2; no clear D gene. The sequencing here drew on peripheral blood, taken 28 days after the second AZD1222 dose. The TCR originated in an adult who received the AZD1222 COVID-19 vaccine. As DNA, the CDR3 is TGTGCCAGCAGTTATCAACCGGAGGCCCCCTCGGGAGGCTACACCTTC. Its translation is CASSYQPEAPSGGYTF.